This TCR beta chain appears in the sequencing data of a study of T-cell memory formation after mild COVID-19. Study-wide context: TCR clustering was largely donor specific. Findings and limits, study-wide: Contracting CD8+ clones were enriched in EMRA, CD4+ mainly in CM and EM. There were some responding clones in pre-infection memory, which suggested that cross-reactive memory had joined.

V lost 3 bases, J lost 6 bases, and 8 bases stayed unmatched. This CDR3 has 15 residues. CDR1 is LNHDA, CDR2 SQIVND, per germline (reference sequence). This clonotype has a handful of counts. Its antigen is not known. Constant-segment-primed 5'RACE gave TCR alpha and TCR beta cDNA libraries with sample barcodes and UMIs. TCRdb reprocessed the 5' RACE reads with MiXCR, giving one entry per CDR3 protein. The sample holds about 82,000 distinct CDR3 sequences; approximately 13% are singletons and the top ten take over 25%. The chain combines TRBV19 with TRBJ2-3; 8 bases align to TRBD1. The source material was PBMCs or a T cell subset sorted from them (not recorded which). The TCR comes from an adult woman who had mild COVID-19 (a few samples of this study predate the infection). Cell type and time point are not known. The CDR3 DNA sequence: TGTGCCAGTAGTATGTGGACAGGGAATCGCGATACGCAGTATTTT. Translating gives CASSMWTGNRDTQYF.